What follows is one T cell receptor beta chain and its context. The target antigen is unknown. Mismatch with germline at one junction end may stem from a read error. Both TCR beta VDJ combination and CDR3 sequence profiling were carried out. Genomic DNA was the template for this profiling. MiXCR, run by TCRdb on the reads, gives a single entry per CDR3 protein. This sample carries approximately 130,000 distinct CDR3 sequences, 50% to 70% of them seen once, and the ten largest clones take roughly 30%. This sample stems from a study of CD8+CD57+ T cells in acquired aplastic anemia. Study-level background: DNA recovered from sorted CD4+ and CD8+ cells had a mean of approximately 3.5 ug. Study observations and caveats: Patients and healthy controls showed no significant CD8+ Simpson's diversity difference.

Selection for sequencing was limited to patients who had shown CD8+CD57+ cell expansion by flow cytometry. Every patient was diagnosed with severe acquired aplastic anemia. None of the patients had been given any therapy when their blood was sampled. Germline CDR1 is SGHKS and CDR2 is YYEKEE (reference sequence). The CDR3 covers 12 residues. The V and J genes are TRBV5-5 and TRBJ2-7; D is perhaps TRBD1 (7 bases). The sample comprised sorted CD4+, CD8+, or CD8+CD57+ T cells (not recorded which) from PBMCs. This sequence was found in a human donor with aplastic anemia. The CDR3 is CASRQGGGEQDF. CDR3 bases: TGCGCCAGCAGACAGGGAGGCGGCGAGCAGGACTTC.